Described below is a single T cell receptor (beta chain) sequence and its context. Antigen unknown. The data were taken from a study of T cell therapy after organ transplantation. The time point: 4-8 weeks after completion of therapy. The junction had 7 bases not matched to a gene; V was cut back by 1 base and J by 2 bases. Germline CDR1 and CDR2: SEHNR and FQNEAQ (reference sequence). The CDR3 sequence is 17 residues long. The protocol was immunoSEQ multiplex PCR, while the TCRdb copy is restricted to in-frame clones and leaves out a portion. This table has about 18,000 clones, around 80% appearing once.

The chain is built from TRBV7-9 and TRBJ2-7; 11 nucleotides line up with TRBD1. Sample: CD8+ T cells from blood, taken after autologous CMV-specific T cell therapy. The origin of this receptor is a human patient who had received a solid organ transplant and had CMV disease. Some T cells may be transferred from the graft donor. CDR3 residues: CASSLERPGQGAYEQYF. CDR3 bases: TGTGCCAGCAGCTTAGAGCGGCCGGGACAGGGGGCCTACGAGCAGTACTTC.